Given below is one TCR beta chain in context. What it binds is not known. The CDR3 runs 15 residues. J was trimmed by 5 bases and V by 5 bases; bases with no gene match: 3. In germline, CDR1 is SNHLY, CDR2 FYNNEI. These data come from a study of vaccination effects on CD4 cells after COVID-19. Background on the study: Either the mRNA-1273 or the BNT162b2 vaccine was given to participants as two doses.

Profiled with immunoSEQ multiplex PCR; TCRdb holds only in-frame clones, not every one. The table includes about 63,000 clones, 75% detected once. Prior to sequencing, the ViraFEST assay stimulated PBMC with viral peptide pools, which expanded the antigen-specific CD4+ T cells. Culture proceeded for about 11 days, and CD4+ T cells were then isolated. Vaccinated recipients, who were negative for nucleocapsid antibodies, had no history of SARS-CoV-2 infection. Each well held 1.5 million to 2.5 million PBMC cultured with approximately 9.7 ug/ml peptides and roughly 11 IU/ml IL-2. Broader study findings: Whether induced by infection or by vaccine, clones showed marked clonal contraction late after vaccination. Healthy vaccinees had only 1 of 255 vaccine-induced clones cross-react with common cold coronaviruses.

The chain recombines TRBV2 with TRBJ2-2; 12 bases align to TRBD2. This sequence was found in a human donor who received a COVID-19 vaccine. Material: CD4+ T cells from PBMCs cultured with HCoV-OC43 spike peptides, obtained before COVID-19 vaccination. Subset described: HCoV-OC43 spike overlapping peptide pool stimulation. The CDR3 nucleotides read TGTGCCAGCAGTCAGACTAGCGGGGGTACCGGGGAGCTGTTTTTT. Protein sequence: CASSQTSGGTGELFF.